Listed here are 4 T cell receptor beta chains from one sample, sequenced in a study of OX40 agonist ivuxolimab in advanced cancers. Clones were sequenced by immunoSEQ multiplex PCR, and TCRdb holds only the in-frame ones, with some missing. The sample has about 68,000 clones, 70% to 90% seen once. This specimen was CD4+ or CD8+ T cells sorted from blood, taken in a trial of the OX40 agonist ivuxolimab. The receptors were gathered from an adult with an advanced solid tumor such as melanoma, head and neck, liver or kidney cancer.

CDR3 bases: TGTGCCAGCAGTTTAGTTGTCAGGGATGCTGCTTTCTTT. It codes for CASSLVVRDAAFF. The J gene is TRBJ1-1, the V gene TRBV28, with D tentatively TRBD1 (5 bases). V lost 2 bases to trimming and J lost 11 bases, with 15 bases between them. Per the germline V gene, CDR1 is MDHEN and CDR2 is SYDVKM. This CDR3 spans 13 amino acids.

This rearrangement joins TRBV7-9 to TRBJ1-2; D is uncertain. Between the trimmed V and J ends, which lost 2 bases and 7 bases, there was a span of 8 bases. CDR3 length equals 12 residues. Germline values: CDR1 SEHNR, CDR2 FQNEAQ (reference sequence). The CDR3 DNA follows: TGTGCCAGCAGCTTAAGTCCCCGTGGCTACACCTTC. Translating it yields CASSLSPRGYTF.

CDR3 bases: TGTGCCAGCAGCTTCGCCAAAAACATTCAGTACTTC. Its protein product is CASSFAKNIQYF. The chain is built from TRBV11-3 and TRBJ2-4; no clear D gene. Trimming cost V 3 bases and J 1 base, with 1 base left between them. The CDR3 loop spans 12 amino acids. Germline V lookup: CDR1 SGHNT, CDR2 YENEEA.

The V call is TRBV5-1, the J call TRBJ2-1, with a possible D match to TRBD1 (6 bases). V lost 4 bases, J lost 6 bases, and 14 bases lay in between. The CDR3 loop spans 14 amino acids. Per the germline V gene, CDR1 is SGHRS and CDR2 is YFSETQ. The CDR3 here is CASSDPTGRNEQFF. As DNA, the CDR3 is TGCGCCAGCAGCGATCCGACAGGCCGCAATGAGCAGTTCTTC.